Each of the 32 T cell receptor beta chains below was sequenced from the same sample in a study of blood T cell repertoires in COVID-19. The repertoire was sequenced with immunoSEQ multiplex PCR; TCRdb's copy has only in-frame clones and lacks some. The sample carries just under 150,000 clones, about 91% recorded once. Material: peripheral blood. The receptors here all came from a woman between 45 and 60 years old with acute or convalescent COVID-19.

The chain recombines TRBV11-3 with TRBJ2-1; 7 bases agree with TRBD2. The length of the CDR3 is 13 residues. The V segment lost 0 bases and the J segment 9 bases; nucleotides outside the gene matches: 2. The germline CDR1 and CDR2 sequences are SGHNT and YENEEA. CDR3 nucleotides: TGTGCCAGCAGCTTAGAGACTAGCAGTGAGCAGTTCTTC. It is translated as CASSLETSSEQFF.

The chain links TRBV18 to TRBJ2-1; 8 bases map to TRBD2. CDR1 and CDR2 from the germline V gene are KGHSH and LQKENI. The V segment lost 5 bases and the J segment 3 bases; nucleotides outside the gene matches: 6. This CDR3 has 15 amino acids. CDR3: CASSASGGYYNEQFF. DNA of the CDR3: TGTGCCAGCTCAGCGAGCGGGGGCTACTACAATGAGCAGTTCTTC.

The genes are TRBV19 and TRBJ1-5; TRBD1 might be the D (6 bases). The CDR3 spans 17 residues. V was clipped by 5 bases and J by 2 bases, with 19 bases between them. Looked up from germline, CDR1 is LNHDA and CDR2 is SQIVND (reference sequence). CDR3 DNA sequence: TGTGCCAGTAGTTTGCCCAGACAGGTAGTGGGCAATCAGCCCCAGCATTTT. This codes for CASSLPRQVVGNQPQHF.

The V and J genes are TRBV6-4 and TRBJ2-1, with a tentative D call TRBD1 (6 bases). V was shortened by 0 bases and J by 6 bases, with 12 bases between the two germline ends. The CDR3 covers 15 residues. Germline V lookup: CDR1 MRHNA, CDR2 SNTAGT. The CDR3 is CASSDSKGDINEQFF. In DNA form, the CDR3 reads TGTGCCAGCAGTGACTCGAAGGGGGATATCAATGAGCAGTTCTTC.

This CDR3 is CASSLSVEGSGYTF. CDR3 coding DNA: TGTGCCAGCAGCTTATCTGTGGAGGGGAGCGGCTACACCTTC. V is TRBV7-8 and J is TRBJ1-2; D might be TRBD1 (5 bases). Germline values: CDR1 SGHVS, CDR2 FQNEAQ. This CDR3 comprises 14 residues. The V end lost 2 bases, the J end lost 8 bases, and 15 bases lay between the germline ends.

The gene calls are TRBV5-4 and TRBJ1-5, with a weak D call TRBD1 (6 bases). The CDR3 contains 16 residues. Trimming left V 0 bases short and J 6 bases short, with 16 bases between. The V gene's germline CDR1 is SGHNT and CDR2 YYREEE (reference sequence). The CDR3 region is CASSLEGTGPGQPQHF. The CDR3 bases are TGTGCCAGCAGCTTGGAAGGCACAGGGCCTGGTCAGCCCCAGCATTTT.

The CDR3 nucleotides are TGTGCCAGCAGTAACAGGGGACCCGGGGAGCTGTTTTTT. This encodes CASSNRGPGELFF. This chain joins TRBV12-3 or TRBV12-4 and TRBJ2-2; TRBD1 agrees at 7 bases. This CDR3 comprises 13 residues. The V segment lost 5 bases and the J segment 6 bases; nucleotides outside the gene matches: 3.

The CDR3 region is CAISESSGGRRNTIYF. Written as DNA, the CDR3 is TGTGCCATCAGTGAGTCGAGCGGGGGCAGGAGAAACACCATATATTTT. J is TRBJ1-3 and V is TRBV10-3, with a possible D match to TRBD1 (6 bases). V shed 0 bases and J shed 5 bases, with 14 bases lying between them. The CDR3 is 16 amino acids. Germline CDR1 and CDR2: ENHRY and SYGVKD.

J is TRBJ1-4 and V is TRBV5-1; D is possibly TRBD1 (6 bases). The ends were cut back, 0 bases at V and 1 base at J, with 10 bases in the middle. CDR3 length: 16 residues. Germline lookup yields CDR1 SGHRS and CDR2 YFSETQ. CDR3 nucleotide sequence: TGCGCCAGCAGCTTGGCAGGGGCTCTAACTAATGAAAAACTGTTTTTT. This sequence encodes CASSLAGALTNEKLFF.

The V gene is TRBV3-1 (or the pseudogene TRBV3-2), the J gene TRBJ2-3; 8 bases are a match to TRBD1. In germline, CDR1 is LGHDT, CDR2 YNNKEL (reference sequence). This CDR3 contains 15 residues. Trimming took 1 base from V and 8 from J; bases not matched to a gene: 8. CDR3 amino acids: CASSQGRTGFVTQYF. The DNA of the CDR3 is TGTGCCAGCAGCCAAGGGAGGACAGGGTTTGTTACGCAGTATTTT.

This chain connects TRBV2 to TRBJ2-7; tentative D call: TRBD2 (7 bases). The germline V and J ends were trimmed by 10 bases and 2 bases, with 18 bases remaining between them. Germline loops: CDR1 SNHLY, CDR2 FYNNEI. CDR3 length: 14 amino acids. Here the CDR3 reads CATSSPGGPYEQYF. The CDR3 bases are TGTGCCACCTCCTCGCCGGGGGGCCCCTACGAGCAGTACTTC.

V gene TRBV24-1 combines with J gene TRBJ2-1; 9 positions match TRBD1. The V gene end was trimmed by 3 bases and the J gene end by 3 bases; junction bases not matched to a gene: 8. Germline CDR1 is KGHDR and CDR2 is SFDVKD. The CDR3 has 17 amino acids. CDR3 DNA: TGTGCCACCAGTGATGAGGTACCGGGACAGGGCTACAATGAGCAGTTCTTC. It is translated as CATSDEVPGQGYNEQFF.

V is TRBV19 and J is TRBJ2-6, with 8 positions matching TRBD1. The CDR3 length is 16 residues. V dropped 3 bases and J dropped 4; count of bases not matched to a gene: 5. Germline V gene sequence: CDR1 LNHDA, CDR2 SQIVND (reference sequence). The CDR3 spells CASSIAGGVGANVLTF. For the CDR3, the DNA is TGTGCCAGTAGTATTGCAGGGGGCGTGGGGGCCAACGTCCTGACTTTC.

About this clone itself: A much larger clone sits a single nucleotide away, making a read error possible. V is TRBV11-3 and J is TRBJ2-7; 8 nucleotides line up with TRBD1. The CDR3 covers 12 residues. Germline values: CDR1 SGHNT, CDR2 YENEEA. V was pared by 5 bases and J by 5 bases, with 2 bases of the junction left unmatched. This CDR3 is CASSPTGDEQYF. The DNA for the CDR3 is TGTGCCAGCAGCCCGACAGGGGACGAGCAGTACTTC.

The chain combines TRBV7-3 with TRBJ2-2, with D possibly matching TRBD2 (7 bases). CDR3 size: 16 residues. V was clipped by 5 bases and J by 2 bases, with 15 bases between them. Per the germline V gene, CDR1 is SGHTA and CDR2 is FQGTGA. CDR3 loop: CASSPHGGHNTGELFF. The CDR3 DNA reads as TGTGCCAGCAGCCCCCACGGGGGGCACAACACCGGGGAGCTGTTTTTT.

The rearrangement uses TRBV27 and TRBJ2-6, with TRBD1 matching over 9 bases. J lost 0 bases, V lost 5 bases, and 5 bases had no gene match. The CDR3 length is 17 residues. The germline V gene encodes CDR1 MNHEY and CDR2 SMNVEV (reference sequence). The CDR3 here is CASSNGQGFSGANVLTF. Here the CDR3 DNA reads TGTGCCAGCAGTAACGGACAGGGGTTCTCTGGGGCCAACGTCCTGACTTTC.

This clone was seen a few times. This rearrangement joins TRBV5-4 to TRBJ1-1; D is undetermined. The germline CDR1 and CDR2 sequences are SGHNT and YYREEE (reference sequence). The CDR3 extends over 14 amino acids. CDR3 in amino acids: CAVREDRMNTEAFF. Written as DNA, the CDR3 is TGTGCTGTCCGGGAAGACCGAATGAACACTGAAGCTTTCTTT.

This clone came up a few times. V is TRBV6-5 and J is TRBJ2-3, with unresolved D. CDR3 length: 11 amino acids. Germline-derived CDR1 and CDR2 are MNHEY and SVGAGI. Trimming removed 6 bases from V and 5 bases from J, with 6 bases in between. DNA of the CDR3: TGTGCCAGCAGAGGAGAAGATACGCAGTATTTT. Its protein product is CASRGEDTQYF.

This clone was seen a single time. This chain connects TRBV27 to TRBJ1-1; TRBD1 agrees at 8 bases. Germline lookup yields CDR1 MNHEY and CDR2 SMNVEV (reference sequence). V shed 6 bases and J 10 bases; nucleotides not matched to a gene: 13. This CDR3 region has 14 residues. The CDR3 nucleotides are TGTGCCAGCAGGCTAGGAGGCAGGGGGCGCGGAGCTTTCTTT. It encodes CASRLGGRGRGAFF.

V and J are TRBV15 and TRBJ2-1; D ambiguous. The length of the CDR3 is 11 residues. Trimming shortened V by 8 bases and J by 9 bases, and 11 bases separated the two germline ends. From germline, CDR1 is LNHNV and CDR2 YYDKDF (reference sequence). The chain's CDR3 is CATFLNSEQFF. The CDR3 DNA follows: TGTGCCACCTTCTTGAACAGTGAGCAGTTCTTC.

Note on this clone: Sequence at one end of the junction differs from germline and may be a read error. This rearrangement joins TRBV7-9 to TRBJ2-5, with a weak D call TRBD2 (6 bases). CDR1 is SEHNR, CDR2 FQNEAQ, per germline (reference sequence). CDR3 size: 16 residues. The CDR3 here is CASSIATGLMRETQYF. The DNA for the CDR3 is TGTGCCAGCAGCATAGCGACGGGACTCATGCGGGAGACCCAGTACTTC.

The V and J genes are TRBV7-9 and TRBJ2-7, with TRBD1 matching 7 bases. The CDR3 runs to 15 residues. The germline gives CDR1 SEHNR, CDR2 FQNEAQ (reference sequence). The V segment lost 6 bases and the J segment 1 base; nucleotides outside the gene matches: 9. The CDR3 sequence is CASRSTGEKSYEQYF. The CDR3 nucleotides are TGTGCCAGCAGGTCCACAGGGGAAAAGTCCTACGAGCAGTACTTC.

The chain has TRBV7-3 and TRBJ2-4, with 9 bases fitting TRBD1. The CDR3 spans 16 residues. The junction had 12 bases not matched to a gene; V was cut back by 4 bases and J by 8 bases. Germline CDR1 reads SGHTA; CDR2 reads FQGTGA. CDR3 sequence reads: CASSSSRTGDSDIQYF. DNA of the CDR3: TGTGCCAGCAGCTCTTCCCGGACAGGGGATTCCGACATTCAGTACTTC.

V usage is TRBV19 and J usage is TRBJ2-1, with D possibly being TRBD2 (6 bases). Germline values: CDR1 LNHDA, CDR2 SQIVND (reference sequence). The CDR3 spans 15 residues. V gave up 0 bases and J gave up 3 bases, with 9 bases separating them. CDR3 sequence: CASSIDGRVYNEQFF. CDR3 in DNA: TGTGCCAGTAGTATAGACGGGAGAGTCTACAATGAGCAGTTCTTC. Based on the CDR3 plus reference TRBV19 and TRBJ2-1, the full variable domain is DGGITQSPKYLFRKEGQNVTLSCEQNLNHDAMYWYRQDPGQGLRLIYYSQIVNDFQKGDIAEGYSVSREKKESFPLTVTSAQKNPTAFYLCASSIDGRVYNEQFFGPGTRLTVL.

Here the CDR3 reads CASSPLLAGDYNEQFF. DNA for the CDR3: TGTGCCAGCAGCCCTTTACTAGCGGGAGACTACAATGAGCAGTTCTTC. The gene calls are TRBV4-2 and TRBJ2-1, with TRBD2 identical over 11 bases. Unmatched junction bases numbered 5, after V lost 4 bases and J lost 3 bases. From germline, CDR1 is LGHNA and CDR2 YNFKEQ. The CDR3 spans 16 residues.

The chain has TRBV5-1 and TRBJ1-1, with D maybe TRBD1 (6 bases). V was clipped by 0 bases and J by 5 bases, with 11 bases between them. The length of the CDR3 is 14 residues. The germline V gene encodes CDR1 SGHRS and CDR2 YFSETQ. The CDR3 is CASSLGQERTEAFF. The CDR3 DNA sequence: TGCGCCAGCAGCTTGGGACAGGAGAGGACTGAAGCTTTCTTT.

The chain couples TRBV12-3 or TRBV12-4 to TRBJ2-1; D might be TRBD1 (5 bases). The germline V and J ends were trimmed by 5 bases and 9 bases, with 11 bases remaining between them. The CDR3 covers 12 residues. This CDR3 is CASSDQGGEQFF. CDR3 nucleotide sequence: TGTGCCAGCAGTGATCAGGGTGGTGAGCAGTTCTTC.

The chain employs TRBV29-1 and TRBJ1-5; 7 bases agree with TRBD1. CDR3 length: 15 residues. Germline CDR1 and CDR2: SQVTM and ANQGSEA. The trim removed 1 base at V and 2 bases at J, leaving 5 bases unmatched. The CDR3 region has the DNA TGCAGCGTTGAAGTCACAGGGGAAGGCAATCAGCCCCAGCATTTT. As protein: CSVEVTGEGNQPQHF.

V is TRBV28 and J is TRBJ1-2, with D perhaps matching TRBD1 (5 bases). The germline V gene encodes CDR1 MDHEN and CDR2 SYDVKM. The CDR3 spans 17 residues. V lost 3 bases to trimming and J lost 6 bases, with 23 bases between them. The CDR3 DNA reads as TGTGCCAGCAGTTTCCTCCTGCCCGGGGGTAACGGTGATGGCTACACCTTC. Its translation: CASSFLLPGGNGDGYTF.

This clone came up once. This chain connects TRBV5-5 to TRBJ2-4; maybe TRBD1 (7 bases). The germline V gene has CDR1 SGHKS and CDR2 YYEKEE (reference sequence). Trimming stripped 2 bases from V and 5 bases from J, with 14 bases between. This CDR3 spans 15 amino acids. The CDR3 DNA reads as TGTGCCAGCAGCTTAGCTCAGGGGGGTCAAAACATTCAGTACTTC. Translating it yields CASSLAQGGQNIQYF. Looking up the rest from reference TRBV5-5 and TRBJ2-4 gives the full variable domain: DAGVTQSPTHLIKTRGQQVTLRCSPISGHKSVSWYQQVLGQGPQFIFQYYEKEERGRGNFPDRFSARQFPNYSSELNVNALLLGDSALYLCASSLAQGGQNIQYFGAGTRLSVL.

Turning to this clone: The same CDR3 is also encoded by other DNA sequences in this sample. The rearrangement joins TRBV6-5 to TRBJ1-1; D gene unclear. CDR1 is MNHEY, CDR2 SVGAGI, per germline. The CDR3 sequence is 13 residues long. With 5 bases removed from V and 1 base from J, the gap between germline ends came to 8 bases. The CDR3, as DNA: TGTGCCAGCAGTCGCCCCGGGAACACTGAAGCTTTCTTT. Protein sequence: CASSRPGNTEAFF.

The chain joins TRBV27 to TRBJ1-3; D is possibly TRBD1 (6 bases). CDR3 length: 16 residues. Germline V gives CDR1 MNHEY, CDR2 SMNVEV (reference sequence). V was pared by 2 bases and J by 0 bases, with 11 bases between. The CDR3 nucleotides are TGTGCCAGCAGTTTACAGGGGCTGAGCTCTGGAAACACCATATATTTT. It encodes CASSLQGLSSGNTIYF.